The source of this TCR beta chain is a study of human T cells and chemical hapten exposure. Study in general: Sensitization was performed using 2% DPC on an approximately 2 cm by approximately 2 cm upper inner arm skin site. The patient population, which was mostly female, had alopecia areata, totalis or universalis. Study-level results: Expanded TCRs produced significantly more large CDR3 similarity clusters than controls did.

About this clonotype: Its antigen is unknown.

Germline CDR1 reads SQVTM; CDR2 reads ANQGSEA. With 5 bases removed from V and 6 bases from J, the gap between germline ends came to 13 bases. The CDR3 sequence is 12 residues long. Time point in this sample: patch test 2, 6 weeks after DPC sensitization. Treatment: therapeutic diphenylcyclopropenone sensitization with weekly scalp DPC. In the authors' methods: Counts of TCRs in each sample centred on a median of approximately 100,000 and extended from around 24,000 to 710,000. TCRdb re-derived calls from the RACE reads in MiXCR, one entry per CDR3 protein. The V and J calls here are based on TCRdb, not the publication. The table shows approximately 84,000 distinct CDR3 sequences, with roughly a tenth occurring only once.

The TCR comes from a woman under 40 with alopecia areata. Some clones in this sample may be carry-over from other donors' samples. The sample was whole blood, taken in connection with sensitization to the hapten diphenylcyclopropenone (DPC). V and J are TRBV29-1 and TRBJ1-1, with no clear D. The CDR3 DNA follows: TGCAGCGTTTCGTCGCGGGCCCCTGAAGCTTTCTTT. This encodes CSVSSRAPEAFF.